The clone carrying this T cell receptor beta chain appeared a few times. Its antigen is unidentified. Sequencing started from total RNA isolated from unfractionated whole blood. The sample is drawn from a study of human T cells and chemical hapten exposure. Study-wide background: Per-sample TCR yields varied mainly from small pooled library volume differences.

Study-wide results and caveats: The number of TCRs above 1 in 1000 frequency did not change after DPC sensitization.

What the library attached to individual cDNA molecules were unique molecular identifiers. As originally analysed: Samples had a median of around 94,000 TCRs, ranging 23,224 to 690,600. TCRdb re-called the reads through MiXCR, storing one row per CDR3 protein. These V and J calls originate from TCRdb's pipeline instead of the authors' own analysis. This sample has 95,000 to 150,000 distinct CDR3 sequences, with roughly 8.5% found just once. Trimming took 6 bases from V and 0 from J, leaving 17 bases between them. Germline V gives CDR1 SGHTA, CDR2 FQGNSA. The CDR3 loop spans 16 amino acids. The genes are TRBV7-2 and TRBJ1-2, with D possibly TRBD1 on 5 matching bases. This TCR came from a human donor in good health. Some clones in this sample may be carry-over from other donors' samples. The sample taken for sequencing was whole blood. The CDR3 reads CASSPAGFEANYGYTF. The CDR3 DNA reads as TGTGCCAGCAGTCCAGCAGGGTTTGAAGCTAACTATGGCTACACCTTC.